Presented here are 11 T cell receptor beta chains from one specimen sequenced in a study of cytomegalovirus exposure and HLA in healthy donors. Researchers ran the PCR with 60 Vbeta and 13 Jbeta primers. The data were produced by immunoSEQ multiplex PCR, yet TCRdb's version contains in-frame clones alone and is incomplete. The sample includes some 200,000 clones, 75% to 90% of them seen just once. The sample comprised PBMCs. The receptors originated from a woman in her forties or fifties in good health and CMV-seropositive.

V usage is TRBV5-6 and J usage is TRBJ2-3; TRBD1 might be the D (6 bases). CDR3 length: 16 amino acids. V dropped 0 bases and J dropped 2 bases, with 13 bases sitting between them. In germline, CDR1 is SGHDT, CDR2 YYEEEE. CDR3 nucleotide sequence: TGTGCCAGCAGCTTGGGTCCAGGACAGAACACAGATACGCAGTATTTT. This encodes CASSLGPGQNTDTQYF.

This clone was seen only a few times. V usage is TRBV10-3 and J usage is TRBJ2-1; 7 positions match TRBD2. Germline values: CDR1 ENHRY, CDR2 SYGVKD. The trim removed 3 bases at V and 4 bases at J, leaving 3 bases unmatched. The CDR3 runs 14 residues. In nucleotides, the CDR3 is TGTGCCATCAGTGACCTAGCGGCATACAATGAGCAGTTCTTC. Its translation: CAISDLAAYNEQFF.

The chain recombines TRBV7-9 with TRBJ2-2; D gene unclear. V was shortened by 5 bases and J by 6 bases, with 13 bases between the two germline ends. Germline assignment: CDR1 SEHNR and CDR2 FQNEAQ (reference sequence). This CDR3 has 14 residues. The CDR3 loop reads CASSQTPGAGELFF. The CDR3 nucleotides read TGTGCCAGCAGCCAAACACCGGGTGCCGGGGAGCTGTTTTTT.

The chain recombines TRBV7-3 with TRBJ2-3; 7 bases map to TRBD2. The germline gives CDR1 SGHTA, CDR2 FQGTGA. The CDR3 consists of 19 residues. The V gene end was trimmed by 2 bases and the J gene end by 4 bases; junction bases not matched to a gene: 18. The CDR3 DNA is TGTGCCAGCAGCTTATTGGTTATGCGGGGAGGGAGGCTCCCAGATACGCAGTATTTT. Translating gives CASSLLVMRGGRLPDTQYF.

The V gene is TRBV10-1, the J gene TRBJ2-1; 9 bases match TRBD2. The CDR3 runs to 17 residues. Trimming at V came to 0 bases and at J to 3 bases, leaving 6 bases not matched to a gene. In germline, CDR1 is WNHNN, CDR2 SYGVQD (reference sequence). CDR3 sequence: CASSESFLAGDYNEQFF. In DNA, the CDR3 is TGCGCCAGCAGTGAGTCTTTTTTAGCGGGAGACTACAATGAGCAGTTCTTC.

The V call is TRBV7-2, the J call TRBJ2-7; TRBD1 aligns across 9 bases. J gave up 3 bases and V 5 bases, and 5 bases lay outside the gene matches. The germline V gene has CDR1 SGHTA and CDR2 FQGNSA. This CDR3 comprises 14 residues. The CDR3 nucleotides read TGTGCCAGCAGCACCGGGACAGGGATCTACGAGCAGTACTTC. It is translated as CASSTGTGIYEQYF.

This clone was seen once. The CDR3: CASRTGINEKLFF. CDR3 nucleotide sequence: TGTGCCAGCCGGACTGGGATTAATGAAAAACTGTTTTTT. The chain joins TRBV28 to TRBJ1-4, with unresolved D. Looked up from germline, CDR1 is MDHEN and CDR2 is SYDVKM. V lost 8 bases and J 4 bases, leaving 11 bases between the germline ends. The length of the CDR3 is 13 residues.

V usage is TRBV18 and J usage is TRBJ2-5; TRBD2 might be the D (6 bases). This CDR3 has 12 residues. The germline V and J ends were trimmed by 3 bases and 5 bases, with 7 bases remaining between them. The germline CDR1 and CDR2 sequences are KGHSH and LQKENI. DNA of the CDR3: TGTGCCAGCTCACCGAGCGGGGAGACCCAGTACTTC. Amino acid sequence: CASSPSGETQYF.

Worth noting for this clone: At one of its ends the junction is not consistent with the germline gene, which may arise from a read error. V is TRBV6-1 and J is TRBJ2-6, with D perhaps matching TRBD1 (5 bases). The CDR3 runs 14 residues. Germline CDR1 and CDR2: MNHNS and SASEGT. CDR3 in amino acids: CASSDPAGANGLTF. The CDR3, as DNA: TGTGCCAGCAGTGACCCAGCTGGGGCCAACGGCCTGACTTTC.

CDR3 protein: CASSLGTSGENEQFF. CDR3 coding DNA: TGTGCCAGCAGCTTAGGGACTAGCGGGGAAAATGAGCAGTTCTTC. J is TRBJ2-1 and V is TRBV11-3; 12 bases align to TRBD2. Germline CDR1 reads SGHNT; CDR2 reads YENEEA. The CDR3 runs to 15 residues. With 1 base clipped from V and 7 bases from J, the junction kept 2 bases outside the gene matches.

The chain uses TRBV30 and TRBJ1-3; TRBD1 matches 8 bases. This CDR3 is built from 12 residues. Germline V lookup: CDR1 GTSNPN, CDR2 SVGIG (reference sequence). The V and J ends lost 4 bases and 7 bases, in that order; junction bases with no gene match: 3. This CDR3 is CAWKHRGNTIYF. DNA for the CDR3: TGTGCCTGGAAACACAGGGGGAACACCATATATTTT.